The T cell receptor beta chain under discussion was sequenced for a study of beta chain features in type 1 diabetes. Study conclusions and caveats: Moderate yet significant TCRB CDR3 shortening was seen in Type 1 diabetes patients in all four CD4+ subsets. Patients showed naive, central memory and Treg TCRB repertoires that appeared more similar than those of healthy donors. Resolution of whether HLA type affects TCRB rearrangement was not achieved here.

CDR1 MDHEN and CDR2 SYDVKM come from the germline V gene. The CDR3 is made up of 11 amino acids. V was clipped by 6 bases and J by 5 bases, with 8 bases between them. Points on this clone: Its antigen is undetermined.

The isolated RNA, all of it, was reverse transcribed, so expressed TCRB transcripts were what got sequenced. Clones were sequenced by immunoSEQ multiplex PCR, and TCRdb holds only the in-frame ones, with some missing. The data hold 500,000 to 650,000 clones, with 9.5% to 15% observed a single time. Sequenced input: naive CD4+ T cells from blood. This clonotype originated in a man aged 30 to 45 with type 1 diabetes. This chain links TRBV28 with TRBJ2-7; D unclear. CDR3 nucleotides: TGTGCCAGCAGCCCCCACGACGAGCAGTACTTC. It translates to CASSPHDEQYF.